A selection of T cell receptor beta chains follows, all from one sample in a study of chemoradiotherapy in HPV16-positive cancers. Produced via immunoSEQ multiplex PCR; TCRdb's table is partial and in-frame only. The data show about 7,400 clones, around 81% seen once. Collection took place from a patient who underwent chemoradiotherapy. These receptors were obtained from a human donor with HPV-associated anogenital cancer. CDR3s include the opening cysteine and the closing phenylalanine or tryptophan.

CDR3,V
CASSLGGAGDETQYF,TRBV5-1
CASSPQRGQKLFF,TRBV19
CASSIGDEQFF,TRBV7-3
CASSPYTDTQYF,TRBV28
CASSVGGGGDEQFF,TRBV19
CAWSVGQLVREQYF,TRBV30
CASSSGGYNEQFF,TRBV5-5
CAWRIHTEAFF,TRBV30
CASSYSGGHNEQFF,TRBV6-5
CASSLRGPDTQYF,TRBV28
CASSLSKNSPLHF,TRBV5-6
CASSPHRENQPQHF,TRBV7-2
CASKGGTLETQYF,TRBV19
CASSLGDRGLGEAFF,TRBV11-2
CASSYSLDTEAFF,TRBV6-5
CASRRTPGQLYNEQFF,TRBV7-8
CASTSRGQNNSPLHF,TRBV27
CASSRTAGNTIYF,TRBV2
CASSVAGDGELFF,TRBV11-1
CAISESTGVGRTEAFF,TRBV10-3
CASSLLGGSTDTQYF,TRBV7-2
CASSAGDSYEQYF,TRBV19
CASTTLGGAGGTQQFF,TRBV7-9
CASSFQGGRYGYTF,TRBV5-4
CSVTTIGLAGFGPGNNEQFF,TRBV29-1
CASSVGLFSYEQYF,TRBV5-6
CASSFGQGGHNEQFF,TRBV13
CASSPYTADGYTF,TRBV5-4
CASSFGGTPGELFF,TRBV7-3
CASTTGTGGQYGYTF,TRBV27
CASSLWQESGRYGYTF,TRBV5-4
CASSRGLAAGGAQYF,TRBV7-2
CSAGGSGDEAFF,TRBV29-1
CASSLGSGNSAYEQYF,TRBV28
CASSPSNGELFF,TRBV18
CASSVPTDGTDGYTF,TRBV5-1
CASSRRGTQGTYEQYF,TRBV11-2
CASGGGTYEQYF,TRBV9
CASSLDPVGVNEQFF,TRBV7-2
CASSPTLGVGTSGVWQQFF,TRBV7-9
CASSLVQGGELFF,TRBV11-2
CASSPRTGGDYGYTF,TRBV18
CATDPGGVYNEQFF,TRBV19
CASSIAAVSYGYTF,TRBV19
CASSLAPAGGPDTQYF,TRBV7-2
CASSLPGDTDNEQFF,TRBV28
CASSESGTGVDNSPLHF,TRBV10-2